These 26 T cell receptor beta chains came from one sample sequenced in a study of T cell changes during pregnancy in multiple sclerosis. Clones were read by immunoSEQ multiplex PCR, and TCRdb kept only the in-frame ones, dropping some. The data show around 24,000 clones, with 86% seen just once and around 8% held by the top ten. Sequencing was performed on CD8+ T cells from peripheral blood mononuclear cells, taken in the first trimester of pregnancy. All receptors come from a female donor in good health, enrolled as a control in a pregnancy study.

This rearrangement joins TRBV5-5 to TRBJ1-1, with TRBD1 as a possible D gene (6 bases). The CDR3 sequence is 15 residues long. Trimming left V 0 bases short and J 4 bases short, with 13 bases between. CDR1 and CDR2 from the germline V gene are SGHKS and YYEKEE (reference sequence). The CDR3 reads CASSLAQGHGTEAFF. The DNA of the CDR3 is TGTGCCAGCAGCTTGGCGCAGGGGCACGGCACTGAAGCTTTCTTT.

V gene TRBV4-3 combines with J gene TRBJ2-1; 13 bases are shared with TRBD2. Germline V gives CDR1 LGHNA, CDR2 YSLEER. The J segment lost 3 bases and the V segment lost 0 bases, leaving 8 bases of the junction unmatched. CDR3 size: 19 residues. The CDR3 coding sequence is TGCGCCAGCAGCCAAGATGGGGCCGGGACTAGCGGGGTCTACAATGAGCAGTTCTTC. Residues: CASSQDGAGTSGVYNEQFF.

The chain is built from TRBV7-2 and TRBJ2-3; D might be TRBD2 (6 bases). Looked up from germline, CDR1 is SGHTA and CDR2 is FQGNSA. V was shortened by 5 bases and J by 0 bases, with 12 bases between the two germline ends. The CDR3 length is 15 residues. This CDR3 is CASSPPGVSTDTQYF. Written as DNA, the CDR3 is TGTGCCAGCAGCCCCCCGGGGGTGAGCACAGATACGCAGTATTTT.

The chain couples TRBV7-9 to TRBJ2-7; the match to TRBD1 covers 7 bases. The CDR3 is 14 residues long. Trimming took 5 bases from V and 0 from J; bases not matched to a gene: 4. The V gene's germline CDR1 is SEHNR and CDR2 FQNEAQ (reference sequence). The CDR3 region is CASSHRDSSYEQYF. For the CDR3, the DNA is TGTGCCAGCAGCCACCGGGACAGCTCCTACGAGCAGTACTTC.

V is TRBV5-4 and J is TRBJ1-1, with D possibly TRBD1 on 6 matching bases. Between the trimmed V and J ends, which lost 4 bases and 8 bases, there was a span of 21 bases. CDR3 length: 15 amino acids. Germline-derived CDR1 and CDR2 are SGHNT and YYREEE (reference sequence). The CDR3 here is CASSLMRGAGEEAFF. The CDR3 DNA sequence: TGTGCCAGCAGCCTCATGCGGGGGGCAGGTGAGGAAGCTTTCTTT.

This clone has just a few counts. The chain uses TRBV2 and TRBJ2-1, with TRBD2 matching 15 bases. Germline V gene data show CDR1 as SNHLY and CDR2 as FYNNEI. Trimming cost V 5 bases and J 6 bases; bases outside gene matches: 5. The CDR3 loop spans 16 amino acids. As DNA, the CDR3 is TGTGCCAGCAGTCATCGGACTAGCGGGGGGGGCAATGAGCAGTTCTTC. This codes for CASSHRTSGGGNEQFF.

The V call is TRBV5-4, the J call TRBJ1-5; 10 bases line up with TRBD1. Losses at the gene ends were 4 bases for V and 7 bases for J; bases not matched to a gene: 8. Germline lookup yields CDR1 SGHNT and CDR2 YYREEE (reference sequence). CDR3 length: 15 residues. The chain's CDR3 is CASSLDRGLGQPQHF. CDR3 coding DNA: TGTGCCAGCAGCCTCGACAGGGGGCTTGGGCAGCCCCAGCATTTT.

This chain links TRBV7-9 with TRBJ1-2, with no clear D. The germline V and J ends were trimmed by 3 bases and 6 bases, with 11 bases remaining between them. This CDR3 comprises 13 residues. Germline V CDR1 and CDR2: SEHNR, FQNEAQ (reference sequence). The CDR3 is CASSLAGVDGYTF. In DNA form, the CDR3 reads TGTGCCAGCAGCTTGGCCGGGGTTGATGGCTACACCTTC.

J is TRBJ2-7 and V is TRBV30; 14 positions match TRBD2. Germline-derived CDR1 and CDR2 are GTSNPN and SVGIG (reference sequence). The CDR3 has 16 amino acids. The chain's CDR3 is CAYGTSGGLTTYEQYF. The DNA for the CDR3 is TGTGCTTATGGGACTAGCGGGGGCCTCACTACTTACGAGCAGTACTTC. The full variable domain, with the rest looked up from reference TRBV30 and TRBJ2-7, is SQTIHQWPATLVQPVGSPLSLECTVEGTSNPNLYWYRQAAGRGLQLLFYSVGIGQISSEVPQNLSASRPQDRQFILSSKKLLLSDSGFYLCAYGTSGGLTTYEQYFGPGTRLTVT.

The V gene is TRBV6-6, the J gene TRBJ2-7, with 9 nucleotides matching TRBD2. The CDR3 is 16 amino acids. CDR1 MNHNY and CDR2 SVGAGI come from the germline V gene (reference sequence). The trim removed 4 bases at V and 0 bases at J, leaving 7 bases unmatched. The CDR3 sequence is CASSWGRTSDSYEQYF. The DNA for the CDR3 is TGTGCCAGCAGTTGGGGAAGGACTAGCGACTCCTACGAGCAGTACTTC.

This clone was detected a few times. V usage is TRBV5-4 and J usage is TRBJ1-1; D is ambiguous. This CDR3 contains 14 residues. The germline V and J ends were trimmed by 2 bases and 1 base, with 9 bases remaining between them. The germline CDR1 and CDR2 sequences are SGHNT and YYREEE (reference sequence). The CDR3 protein is CASSFFGGNTEAFF. The CDR3 DNA is TGTGCCAGCAGCTTTTTTGGCGGGAACACTGAAGCTTTCTTT.

The V gene is TRBV6-5, the J gene TRBJ1-2; D is ambiguous. This CDR3 has 13 residues. Germline assignment: CDR1 MNHEY and CDR2 SVGAGI. Trimming cost V 4 bases and J 4 bases, with 10 bases left between them. The CDR3 loop is CASSSEVRYGYTF. CDR3 coding DNA: TGTGCCAGCAGTTCGGAGGTCCGCTATGGCTACACCTTC.

J is TRBJ1-3 and V is TRBV6-1; the D is unclear. The germline V gene has CDR1 MNHNS and CDR2 SASEGT. The CDR3 is made up of 16 amino acids. Trimming removed 1 base from V and 0 bases from J, with 10 bases in between. The CDR3 loop reads CASSEVGTDSGNTIYF. CDR3 DNA sequence: TGTGCCAGCAGTGAAGTGGGCACCGACTCTGGAAACACCATATATTTT.

The rearrangement uses TRBV7-3 and TRBJ2-7, with 9 bases fitting TRBD1. The CDR3 is 14 residues long. The germline CDR1 and CDR2 sequences are SGHTA and FQGTGA. V lost 5 bases to trimming and J lost 5 bases; unmatched junction nucleotides: 7. CDR3 amino acids: CASSRGQGSNEQYF. Written as DNA, the CDR3 is TGTGCCAGCAGCCGGGGACAGGGTTCCAACGAGCAGTACTTC.

CDR3 bases: TGCGCCAGCAGCCTAGCCGCCACAGATACGCAGTATTTT. The encoded protein is CASSLAATDTQYF. V is TRBV5-1 and J is TRBJ2-3; D might be TRBD2 (5 bases). Germline loops: CDR1 SGHRS, CDR2 YFSETQ. The CDR3 has 13 amino acids. V shed 4 bases and J shed 2 bases, with 8 bases lying between them.

This clone has a single count. The chain joins TRBV10-2 to TRBJ2-3, with D perhaps TRBD1 (6 bases). V was trimmed by 0 bases and J by 5 bases, leaving 15 bases between them. Germline V gene lookup returns CDR1 WSHSY and CDR2 SAAADI. The length of the CDR3 is 16 residues. The DNA for the CDR3 is TGCGCCAGCAGTGAGTCGACGGTAGCCAGGGGAGATACGCAGTATTTT. Residues: CASSESTVARGDTQYF.

The V call is TRBV4-3, the J call TRBJ2-7; D may be TRBD1 (6 bases). This CDR3 comprises 13 residues. Germline-derived CDR1 and CDR2 are LGHNA and YSLEER. V shed 5 bases and J shed 6 bases, with 14 bases lying between them. The CDR3 sequence is CASSYNRESEQYF. The DNA of the CDR3 is TGCGCCAGCAGCTATAACAGGGAAAGCGAGCAGTACTTC.

The V and J genes are TRBV7-6 and TRBJ2-6; 9 nucleotides agree with TRBD1. Germline V gene data show CDR1 as SGHVS and CDR2 as FNYEAQ. Trimming at V came to 3 bases and at J to 4 bases, leaving 16 bases not matched to a gene. This CDR3 region has 20 residues. The CDR3 coding sequence is TGTGCCAGCAGCTTCGATAGGGGGACAGGGACAGCTTTGGGGGCCAACGTCCTGACTTTC. This translates into CASSFDRGTGTALGANVLTF.

A remark on this clone: One end of the junction varies from germline; a read error may be responsible. This chain connects TRBV7-9 to TRBJ1-4, with D possibly TRBD1 on 6 matching bases. The germline gives CDR1 SEHNR, CDR2 FQNEAQ (reference sequence). The CDR3 sequence is 15 residues long. The CDR3 loop reads CASSPRGGVREKLFF. In DNA, the CDR3 is TGCGCCAGCAGCCCAAGGGGGGGGGTTCGGGAAAAACTGTTTTTT.

The J gene is TRBJ1-4, the V gene TRBV5-1, with TRBD1 as a possible D gene (6 bases). Germline CDR1 SGHRS, CDR2 YFSETQ. The CDR3 spans 15 residues. Trimming stripped 0 bases from V and 8 bases from J, with 14 bases between. As DNA, the CDR3 is TGCGCCAGCAGCTTGGGTGCAGGGCAGGGGGAAAAACTGTTTTTT. Its protein is CASSLGAGQGEKLFF.

The chain uses TRBV7-9 and TRBJ1-2; 8 bases are a match to TRBD1. The CDR3 has 13 residues. J gave up 13 bases and V 5 bases, and 12 bases lay outside the gene matches. Germline V CDR1 and CDR2: SEHNR, FQNEAQ (reference sequence). For the CDR3, the DNA is TGTGCCAGCAGCCCCCGACAGGGGATCACAGGCACCTTC. The encoded protein is CASSPRQGITGTF.

This clone was observed a few times. J is TRBJ1-2 and V is TRBV2; 7 bases line up with TRBD1. The germline V gene has CDR1 SNHLY and CDR2 FYNNEI. There are 17 residues in the CDR3. J lost 8 bases, V lost 5 bases, and 20 bases had no gene match. The CDR3 DNA follows: TGTGCCAGCAGTACCCTATTGGACAGGACGGCCTCTATGGGCTACACCTTC. This encodes CASSTLLDRTASMGYTF.

This clone was detected once. V usage is TRBV7-3 and J usage is TRBJ2-3, with a weak D call TRBD2 (6 bases). V lost 2 bases to trimming and J lost 2 bases, with 11 bases between them. The CDR3 covers 15 residues. CDR1 is SGHTA and CDR2 is FQGTGA in the germline V gene. The CDR3 is CASSLLSGDTDTQYF. The CDR3 DNA sequence: TGTGCCAGCAGCTTACTTAGCGGAGACACAGATACGCAGTATTTT.

The chain carries TRBV9 and TRBJ2-7, with a tentative D call TRBD2 (5 bases). The V gene's germline CDR1 is SGDLS and CDR2 YYNGEE. V lost 1 base to trimming and J lost 3 bases, with 8 bases between them. The length of the CDR3 is 13 residues. The CDR3 bases are TGTGCCAGCAGCGTATCAAGCGGCTACGAGCAGTACTTC. Translation gives CASSVSSGYEQYF. Supplemented by reference TRBV9 and TRBJ2-7, the full variable domain reads DSGVTQTPKHLITATGQRVTLRCSPRSGDLSVYWYQQSLDQGLQFLIQYYNGEERAKGNILERFSAQQFPDLHSELNLSSLELGDSALYFCASSVSSGYEQYFGPGTRLTVT.

This clone was recorded a few times. The chain couples TRBV29-1 to TRBJ2-7; TRBD1 aligns across 8 bases. This CDR3 comprises 13 residues. The junction had 5 bases not matched to a gene; V was cut back by 4 bases and J by 3 bases. Germline lookup yields CDR1 SQVTM and CDR2 ANQGSEA. For the CDR3, the DNA is TGCAGCGTTGTATCAGGACAGGGCTACGAGCAGTACTTC. Encoded protein: CSVVSGQGYEQYF.

V is TRBV2 and J is TRBJ2-7; 7 bases are a match to TRBD1. There are 18 residues in the CDR3. Trimming cost V 5 bases and J 3 bases; bases outside gene matches: 19. Germline loops: CDR1 SNHLY, CDR2 FYNNEI. The CDR3 nucleotides read TGTGCCAGCAGTAGTCCCCAATACGACAGGGTCGACATCTACGAGCAGTACTTC. Protein: CASSSPQYDRVDIYEQYF. The full variable domain, completed using reference TRBV2 and TRBJ2-7, is EPEVTQTPSHQVTQMGQEVILRCVPISNHLYFYWYRQILGQKVEFLVSFYNNEISEKSEIFDDQFSVERPDGSNFTLKIRSTKLEDSAMYFCASSSPQYDRVDIYEQYFGPGTRLTVT.